Detailed here is one T cell receptor (beta chain). The record originates from a study of cytomegalovirus exposure and HLA in healthy donors. CDR1 is SGHTA, CDR2 FQGNSA, per germline. V gave up 3 bases and J gave up 6 bases, with 7 bases separating them. The CDR3 is 12 amino acids. A multiplex PCR was run with 60 Vbeta primers and 13 Jbeta primers. Assay: immunoSEQ multiplex PCR; the TCRdb copy retains only in-frame clones and omits some. The top ten hold approximately 2.2% of the sample, which has more than 80,000 clones, around 67% seen once. The V gene is TRBV7-2, the J gene TRBJ2-3, with D hard to call. The clonotype was recovered from a human donor in good health. Sequenced: PBMCs. The CDR3 is CASSFSRDTQYF. The CDR3 bases are TGTGCCAGCAGCTTCTCCCGGGATACGCAGTATTTT.